The sequence of this T cell receptor beta chain was determined in a study of blood T cell repertoires in COVID-19. CDR1 is SQVTM and CDR2 is ANQGSEA in the germline V gene. The germline V and J ends were trimmed by 4 bases and 6 bases, with 15 bases remaining between them. The CDR3 runs 13 residues. Data came from immunoSEQ multiplex PCR; TCRdb stores just in-frame clones and leaves some out. The table includes approximately 280,000 clones, 75% to 90% detected once. Material: peripheral blood. This TCR came from a woman between 65 and 79 years old with acute or convalescent COVID-19. The chain joins TRBV29-1 to TRBJ1-1; the D is unclear. The CDR3 sequence: CSVVRGGRAEAFF. The CDR3, as DNA: TGCAGCGTTGTCCGGGGTGGGAGGGCTGAAGCTTTCTTT. The whole variable domain, remainder taken from reference TRBV29-1 and TRBJ1-1, is SAVISQKPSRDICQRGTSLTIQCQVDSQVTMMFWYRQQPGQSLTLIATANQGSEATYESGFVIDKFPISRPNLTFSTLTVSNMSPEDSSIYLCSVVRGGRAEAFFGQGTRLTVV.